The 20 T cell receptor beta chains below all came from one sample that was sequenced in a study of technical replicates of blood from a handful of donors. Sequenced by immunoSEQ multiplex PCR; TCRdb stores in-frame clones only, minus some. The data show 72,000 or so clones, approximately 93% seen once. Specimen: T cells isolated from PBMCs. The receptors come from a human donor in good health.

This chain uses TRBV28 with TRBJ1-1; no clear D gene. Germline V CDR1 and CDR2: MDHEN, SYDVKM. This CDR3 is built from 14 residues. Trimming pared 7 bases from V and 4 bases from J, leaving 16 bases between. CDR3 nucleotides: TGTGCCAGCACGGGATTGCTTTGGGGCACTGAAGCTTTCTTT. It is translated as CASTGLLWGTEAFF.

The chain carries TRBV19 and TRBJ1-2; TRBD1 is a possible D gene (6 bases). CDR3 size: 14 residues. CDR1 is LNHDA and CDR2 is SQIVND in the germline V gene (reference sequence). V was cut by 1 base and J by 7 bases, with 13 bases left in between. The CDR3 nucleotides read TGTGCCAGTAGTATAGGCTCAGGGGTAGGTGGCTACACCTTC. The encoded protein is CASSIGSGVGGYTF.

A single count supports this clone. This chain joins TRBV5-6 and TRBJ2-7; 10 bases agree with TRBD2. Germline CDR1 and CDR2: SGHDT and YYEEEE. Trimming at V came to 3 bases and at J to 2 bases, leaving 2 bases not matched to a gene. The CDR3 covers 14 residues. CDR3 DNA sequence: TGTGCCAGCAGCTCCGGACTAGCGGCCTACGAGCAGTACTTC. This encodes CASSSGLAAYEQYF. Variable domain in full (rest from reference TRBV5-6 and TRBJ2-7): DAGVTQSPTHLIKTRGQQVTLRCSPKSGHDTVSWYQQALGQGPQFIFQYYEEEERQRGNFPDRFSGHQFPNYSSELNVNALLLGDSALYLCASSSGLAAYEQYFGPGTRLTVT.

The chain employs TRBV27 and TRBJ1-4, with D hard to call. There are 12 residues in the CDR3. Trimming shortened V by 6 bases and J by 5 bases, and 7 bases separated the two germline ends. Germline assignment: CDR1 MNHEY and CDR2 SMNVEV (reference sequence). The CDR3 sequence: CASRQLNEKLFF. The CDR3 DNA reads TGTGCCAGCAGACAGCTGAATGAAAAACTGTTTTTT.

V is TRBV19 and J is TRBJ1-2; no reliable D call. With 7 bases removed from V and 3 bases from J, the gap between germline ends came to 15 bases. This CDR3 is built from 14 residues. Germline CDR1 reads LNHDA; CDR2 reads SQIVND (reference sequence). The CDR3 DNA reads as TGTGCCAGTACTGGGGAGATTCATGACTATGGCTACACCTTC. Its translation: CASTGEIHDYGYTF.

The chain uses TRBV5-1 and TRBJ2-1; possibly TRBD1 for D (5 bases). Trimming left V 1 base short and J 2 bases short, with 10 bases between. Germline V lookup: CDR1 SGHRS, CDR2 YFSETQ. The CDR3 runs to 15 residues. The CDR3 loop is CASSLQGSPYNEQFF. DNA of the CDR3: TGCGCCAGCAGCTTGCAGGGATCCCCCTACAATGAGCAGTTCTTC.

With respect to this clone: At one boundary the junction diverges from the germline segment, which might be a read error. The V gene is TRBV30, the J gene TRBJ2-1, with 10 nucleotides matching TRBD2. Germline loops: CDR1 GTSNPN, CDR2 SVGIG (reference sequence). The CDR3 consists of 15 residues. CDR3 loop: CAGRLAGVGYNEQFF. The CDR3 DNA reads TGTGCCGGGAGGCTAGCGGGAGTTGGCTACAATGAGCAGTTCTTC.

As for this clone: The junction does not match germline at one end; this may be a read error. V gene TRBV28 combines with J gene TRBJ1-4, with 7 bases lining up with TRBD1. Germline V lookup: CDR1 MDHEN, CDR2 SYDVKM. The CDR3 loop spans 13 amino acids. This chain's CDR3 is CATSRDSNEKLFF. CDR3 bases: TGTGCCACCAGTAGGGACAGCAATGAAAAACTGTTTTTT.

This chain uses TRBV4-1 with TRBJ1-1; D unclear. Trimming stripped 1 base from V and 6 bases from J, with 12 bases between. The germline V gene encodes CDR1 MGHRA and CDR2 YSYEKL. This CDR3 contains 14 residues. Here the CDR3 reads CASSQVAGIAEAFF. In DNA form, the CDR3 reads TGCGCCAGCAGCCAAGTCGCAGGTATCGCTGAAGCTTTCTTT.

The chain has TRBV7-9 and TRBJ1-1; 8 nucleotides align to TRBD1. V shed 2 bases, J shed 5 bases, and the junction held 4 bases outside the gene matches. CDR1 is SEHNR, CDR2 FQNEAQ, per germline (reference sequence). The CDR3 totals 14 residues. The CDR3 nucleotides are TGTGCCAGCAGCTTACAGGGGGCATATACTGAAGCTTTCTTT. Translation gives CASSLQGAYTEAFF.

The rearrangement links TRBV27 to TRBJ2-3, with D possibly matching TRBD2 (6 bases). The germline V and J ends were trimmed by 3 bases and 2 bases, with 6 bases remaining between them. Germline CDR1 and CDR2: MNHEY and SMNVEV (reference sequence). The CDR3 runs 13 residues. The CDR3 is CASSLRDTDTQYF. CDR3 bases: TGTGCCAGCAGTTTGCGGGACACAGATACGCAGTATTTT.

The rearrangement uses TRBV4-1 and TRBJ2-7; D unclear. Trimming removed 0 bases from V and 4 bases from J, with 13 bases in between. The germline V gene encodes CDR1 MGHRA and CDR2 YSYEKL. The CDR3 is 15 amino acids. The CDR3 is CASSQEFVGVYEQYF. CDR3 nucleotide sequence: TGCGCCAGCAGCCAAGAATTCGTAGGAGTATACGAGCAGTACTTC.

This chain connects TRBV10-1 to TRBJ2-2, with 12 bases identical to TRBD2. The CDR3 covers 15 residues. Germline V gene data show CDR1 as WNHNN and CDR2 as SYGVQD (reference sequence). The V and J ends lost 5 bases and 8 bases, in that order; junction bases with no gene match: 6. The CDR3 nucleotides read TGCGCCAGCAGTTTTGGACTAGCGGGAATAGGGGAGCTGTTTTTT. As protein: CASSFGLAGIGELFF.

V gene TRBV7-3 combines with J gene TRBJ1-1; perhaps TRBD1 as D (5 bases). Trimming took off 3 bases at V and 4 bases at J, with 9 bases between the two ends. Germline lookup yields CDR1 SGHTA and CDR2 FQGTGA. The CDR3 is 13 residues long. CDR3 residues: CASSLGGPTEAFF. CDR3 bases: TGTGCCAGCAGCTTGGGGGGACCCACTGAAGCTTTCTTT.

The chain uses TRBV2 and TRBJ2-1, with D maybe TRBD2 (5 bases). V lost 6 bases and J lost 6, with 21 bases in between. This CDR3 comprises 16 residues. Looked up from germline, CDR1 is SNHLY and CDR2 is FYNNEI. The CDR3 is CASSTWTGGYINEQFF. The CDR3 DNA reads as TGTGCCAGCAGCACCTGGACGGGCGGGTATATCAATGAGCAGTTCTTC. Full variable domain (outside the CDR3, taken from reference TRBV2 and TRBJ2-1): EPEVTQTPSHQVTQMGQEVILRCVPISNHLYFYWYRQILGQKVEFLVSFYNNEISEKSEIFDDQFSVERPDGSNFTLKIRSTKLEDSAMYFCASSTWTGGYINEQFFGPGTRLTVL.

The V gene is TRBV4-1, the J gene TRBJ1-4; D call uncertain. The CDR3 totals 14 residues. The V end lost 6 bases, the J end lost 10 bases, and 18 bases lay between the germline ends. Germline loops: CDR1 MGHRA, CDR2 YSYEKL. The CDR3 DNA sequence: TGCGCCAGCAGACCCACCGTTACCGGAGGAAAACTGTTTTTT. Protein product: CASRPTVTGGKLFF.

The chain recombines TRBV6-5 with TRBJ1-4, with D perhaps matching TRBD1 (6 bases). CDR3 size: 14 residues. The germline CDR1 and CDR2 sequences are MNHEY and SVGAGI. Trimming cost V 3 bases and J 8 bases, with 13 bases left between them. CDR3 coding DNA: TGTGCCAGCAGTTATGTCGGGGGGCGCGAAAAACTGTTTTTT. Protein sequence: CASSYVGGREKLFF.

This chain links TRBV2 with TRBJ2-5; 12 nucleotides line up with TRBD2. CDR3 length equals 14 residues. V lost 7 bases to trimming and J lost 3 bases; unmatched junction nucleotides: 3. The germline V gene encodes CDR1 SNHLY and CDR2 FYNNEI. CDR3 nucleotide sequence: TGTGCCAGCACGTGGACTAGCGGGAAAGAGACCCAGTACTTC. As protein: CASTWTSGKETQYF.

The gene calls are TRBV5-4 and TRBJ2-1; 10 bases agree with TRBD2. The germline V gene has CDR1 SGHNT and CDR2 YYREEE (reference sequence). The CDR3 runs to 20 residues. J lost 5 bases, V lost 3 bases, and 20 bases had no gene match. CDR3 in amino acids: CASSSWLAGAVSGVHNEQFF. The CDR3 DNA follows: TGTGCCAGCAGCTCATGGCTAGCGGGAGCAGTAAGTGGAGTTCACAATGAGCAGTTCTTC.

This clone has just one count. The chain has TRBV30 and TRBJ2-3, with unresolved D. The germline V and J ends were trimmed by 4 bases and 4 bases, with 12 bases remaining between them. CDR1 GTSNPN and CDR2 SVGIG come from the germline V gene (reference sequence). The CDR3 runs to 13 residues. CDR3 sequence: CAWTEGGADTQYF. The CDR3 nucleotides are TGTGCCTGGACCGAAGGCGGTGCAGATACGCAGTATTTT.